Listed below are T cell receptor beta chains from one sample, sequenced in a study of T cells in Graves' hyperthyroidism and ophthalmopathy. TCRdb itself ran the multiplex PCR reads through MiXCR, one entry per CDR3 protein. The sample lists 750,000 to 900,000 distinct CDR3 sequences, 35% to 45% occurring once. Sequenced sample: blood. All receptors derive from a young man with Graves' hyperthyroidism. CDR3s include the opening cysteine and the closing phenylalanine or tryptophan. D genes are given only for firm matches. Not all rows give a size; the values are once, few, many and, for expanded clones, a class.

v_call	j_call	d_call	clone_size	cdr3_aa	cdr3_nt
TRBV20-1	TRBJ2-7	.	few	CSAGTTRDSYEQYF	TGCAGTGCTGGAACAACCCGGGACTCCTACGAGCAGTACTTC
TRBV12-3/TRBV12-4	TRBJ2-7	.	.	CASSPNTGEQYF	TGTGCCAGCAGTCCCAACACCGGGGAGCAGTACTTC
TRBV12-3/TRBV12-4	TRBJ2-5	TRBD1	few	CASRDRVGQTQYF	TGTGCCAGCAGAGACAGGGTTGGGCAGACCCAGTACTTC
TRBV2	TRBJ2-7	.	.	CASLEPRGYEQYF	TGTGCCAGCTTAGAACCTCGGGGCTACGAGCAGTACTTC
TRBV6-2/TRBV6-3	TRBJ1-2	TRBD1	few	CASRLSQGMSYGYTF	TGTGCCAGCAGGCTTTCACAGGGGATGAGCTATGGCTACACCTTC
TRBV5-1	TRBJ2-3	TRBD1	.	CASSPGQASDTQYF	TGCGCCAGCAGCCCCGGACAGGCCTCAGATACGCAGTATTTT
TRBV25-1	TRBJ2-7	.	many	CASSNAYEQYF	TGTGCCAGCAGTAATGCCTACGAGCAGTACTTC
TRBV4-2	TRBJ2-2	.	once	CASSPPGDLAAGELFF	TGTGCCAGCAGCCCCCCGGGGGACCTAGCAGCGGGGGAGCTGTTTTTT
TRBV7-2	TRBJ2-7	TRBD2	.	CASSQGVGTSGKGSYEQYF	TGCGCCAGCAGCCAAGGCGTCGGGACTAGCGGGAAGGGCTCCTACGAGCAGTACTTC
TRBV2	TRBJ1-5	.	.	CASSEDPAVNQPQHF	TGTGCCAGCAGTGAAGATCCGGCAGTCAATCAGCCCCAGCATTTT
TRBV12-5	TRBJ1-1	.	.	CASGLRTEAFF	TGTGCTAGTGGTTTGAGGACTGAAGCTTTCTTT
TRBV10-3	TRBJ2-7	TRBD1	.	CAMGTGDYEQYF	TGTGCCATGGGGACAGGGGACTACGAGCAGTACTTC
TRBV9	TRBJ1-1	.	.	CASRKGENTEAFF	TGTGCCAGCAGGAAGGGGGAAAACACTGAAGCTTTCTTT
TRBV7-3	TRBJ1-1	.	.	CASSFGRSQGTEAFF	TGTGCCAGCAGCTTTGGGCGGTCCCAGGGGACTGAAGCTTTCTTT
TRBV10-3	TRBJ1-6	.	.	CAISDRGHDSPLHF	TGTGCCATCAGTGATCGGGGACACGATTCACCCCTCCACTTT
TRBV29-1	TRBJ2-7	.	.	CSSQDGATYEQYF	TGCAGCAGTCAAGACGGAGCTACCTACGAGCAGTACTTC
TRBV20-1	TRBJ1-5	.	few	CSARASVKGNQPQHF	TGCAGTGCTAGAGCATCGGTTAAGGGCAATCAGCCCCAGCATTTT
TRBV29-1	TRBJ1-1	.	many	CSVSGSGNTEAFF	TGCAGCGTCTCAGGGTCGGGGAACACTGAAGCTTTCTTT
TRBV9	TRBJ2-2	.	.	CASSVLEINTGELFF	TGTGCCAGCAGCGTGTTGGAAATAAACACCGGGGAGCTGTTTTTT
TRBV7-9	TRBJ2-2	.	.	CASSLAVDGELFF	TGTGCCAGCAGCTTGGCGGTCGACGGGGAGCTGTTTTTT
TRBV13	TRBJ1-6	.	few	CASSSTEEGGPLHF	TGTGCCAGCAGTTCTACAGAGGAAGGTGGACCCCTCCACTTT
TRBV29-1	TRBJ1-4	.	.	CGGATGSTNEKLVF	TGCGGCGGGGCCACAGGGTCAACTAATGAAAAACTGGTTTTT
TRBV28	TRBJ1-3	.	.	CASSTGMGGNTIYF	TGTGCCAGCAGCACGGGGATGGGAGGAAACACCATATATTTT
TRBV24-1	TRBJ2-2	TRBD1	.	CATSETGTVNTGELFF	TGTGCCACCAGTGAAACCGGGACAGTGAACACCGGGGAGCTGTTTTTT
TRBV29-1	TRBJ2-7	TRBD1	many	CSGRDSSSYEQYF	TGCAGCGGACGGGACAGCAGCTCCTACGAGCAGTACTTC
TRBV19	TRBJ1-5	.	many	CATDPNSNQPQHF	TGTGCCACCGACCCTAATAGCAATCAGCCCCAGCATTTT
TRBV5-1	TRBJ1-1	.	few	CASSLARGSRVTEAFF	TGCGCCAGCAGCTTGGCCCGAGGCAGCCGGGTCACTGAAGCTTTCTTT
TRBV2	TRBJ1-6	.	many	CATSRNSPLHF	TGTGCCACCTCTCGTAATTCACCCCTCCACTTT
TRBV7-9	TRBJ2-7	.	many	CASSLEQGAYEQYF	TGTGCCAGCAGCTTAGAGCAAGGTGCCTACGAGCAGTACTTC
TRBV7-2	TRBJ2-7	TRBD2	.	CASLAGGDYEQYF	TGTGCTAGTCTAGCGGGGGGGGACTACGAGCAGTACTTC
TRBV9	TRBJ1-3	.	many	CASSSRDSGNTIYF	TGTGCCAGCAGCTCACGGGACTCTGGAAACACCATATATTTT
TRBV15	TRBJ2-7	.	.	CATSAHRDGSYEQYF	TGTGCCACCAGCGCCCACCGGGACGGCTCCTACGAGCAGTACTTC
TRBV20-1	TRBJ2-7	TRBD2	few	CSARDSGGVFGEQYF	TGCAGTGCTAGAGATTCGGGGGGGGTCTTCGGCGAGCAGTACTTC
TRBV7-8	TRBJ2-7	.	few	CASSATPPGSYEQYF	TGTGCCAGCAGCGCGACCCCCCCGGGGTCCTACGAGCAGTACTTC
TRBV9	TRBJ1-4	.	.	CASSVGWMATNEKLFF	TGTGCCAGCAGCGTAGGATGGATGGCAACTAATGAAAAACTGTTTTTT
TRBV20-1	TRBJ2-7	TRBD2	.	CSARGGLEAEQYF	TGCAGTGCTAGAGGGGGACTAGAGGCCGAGCAGTACTTC
TRBV2	TRBJ2-2	.	.	CASGGPVTGELFF	TGTGCCAGCGGGGGTCCGGTAACCGGGGAGCTGTTTTTT
TRBV29-1	TRBJ1-1	TRBD1	.	CSASSRDSEAFF	TGCAGCGCCAGCAGTCGGGACAGTGAAGCTTTCTTT
TRBV29-1	TRBJ2-7	.	.	CSIGLSSYEQYF	TGCAGTATTGGTCTGAGCTCCTACGAGCAGTACTTC
TRBV13	TRBJ2-5	TRBD2	.	CASSYRTSGVEETQYF	TGTGCCAGCAGTTATCGGACTAGCGGGGTAGAGGAGACCCAGTACTTC
TRBV10-3	TRBJ2-7	TRBD1	many	CAISDLVGQAGEQYF	TGTGCCATCAGTGACCTGGTCGGACAGGCCGGCGAGCAGTACTTC
TRBV2	TRBJ2-7	TRBD1	many	CASTFPRDRVDEQYF	TGTGCCAGCACCTTCCCCCGGGACAGGGTAGACGAGCAGTACTTC
TRBV9	TRBJ1-1	.	many	CASSVSGSTEAFF	TGTGCCAGCAGCGTGAGCGGGTCGACTGAAGCTTTCTTT
TRBV9	TRBJ2-2	.	.	CASSGTDRYTGELFF	TGTGCCAGCAGCGGGACGGACAGATACACCGGGGAGCTGTTTTTT
TRBV6-5	TRBJ2-5	TRBD1	.	CASSYSADRPETQYF	TGTGCCAGCAGTTACTCTGCGGACAGGCCCGAGACCCAGTACTTC
TRBV24-1	TRBJ1-5	TRBD1	many	CATSEGQGNQPQHF	TGTGCCACCAGTGAGGGACAGGGCAATCAGCCCCAGCATTTT
TRBV5-1	TRBJ1-1	TRBD1	.	CASRTGQGGTEAFF	TGCGCCAGCAGAACGGGACAGGGAGGAACTGAAGCTTTCTTT
TRBV20-1	TRBJ1-2	TRBD1	.	CSAKQGAKSYGYTF	TGCAGTGCAAAGCAGGGGGCGAAGAGCTATGGCTACACCTTC
TRBV6-1	TRBJ1-1	TRBD1	.	CASSPWTGGFTEAFF	TGTGCCAGCAGTCCCTGGACAGGGGGCTTCACTGAAGCTTTCTTT
TRBV9	TRBJ2-7	.	.	CASSLGGVRIYEQYF	TGTGCCAGCAGCTTAGGAGGGGTTCGAATCTACGAGCAGTACTTC